Shown below are 23 T cell receptor beta chains from a single sample sequenced in a study of response to subunit inactivated influenza vaccine. MiXCR was run by TCRdb on the RT-PCR reads, yielding one entry per CDR3 protein. The profile shows hundreds of thousands of distinct CDR3 sequences, 25% of them singletons. The material sequenced was CD4+ T cells sorted from PBMCs, taken 5 to 6 days after vaccination. These receptors all come from a man between 45 and 60 years old who received an inactivated influenza vaccine.

This chain links TRBV7-9 with TRBJ1-2; D gene uncertain. The CDR3 runs to 13 residues. V lost 4 bases to trimming and J lost 8 bases, with 14 bases between them. Germline V gene data show CDR1 as SEHNR and CDR2 as FQNEAQ (reference sequence). The CDR3 sequence: CASSSNEGGGYTF. The CDR3 DNA follows: TGTGCCAGCAGCTCAAATGAAGGTGGGGGCTACACCTTC.

The chain has TRBV27 and TRBJ2-1; unclear D gene. The V gene's germline CDR1 is MNHEY and CDR2 SMNVEV (reference sequence). Trimming removed 5 bases from V and 0 bases from J, with 11 bases in between. The length of the CDR3 is 15 residues. The CDR3 protein is CASSPTQFSYNEQFF. The CDR3 DNA sequence: TGTGCCAGCAGTCCCACTCAATTCTCCTACAATGAGCAGTTCTTC.

For the CDR3, the DNA is TGCAGTGCTAACCCTAGCGGGAGGGCCAGGGAGCAGTTCTTC. Translation: CSANPSGRAREQFF. This sequence joins TRBV20-1 and TRBJ2-1, with TRBD2 matching 12 bases. With 4 bases clipped from V and 10 bases from J, the junction kept 8 bases outside the gene matches. The length of the CDR3 is 14 residues. The germline V gene has CDR1 DFQATT and CDR2 SNEGSKA (reference sequence).

This clonotype was counted only a few times. The chain uses TRBV3-1 and TRBJ2-7, with TRBD2 identical over 8 bases. CDR1 is LGHDT and CDR2 is YNNKEL in the germline V gene (reference sequence). V shed 3 bases, J shed 6 bases, and the junction held 13 bases outside the gene matches. This CDR3 has 16 amino acids. CDR3 coding DNA: TGTGCCAGCAGCCATACGGGGCTAAGCGGGAGAGGCGAGCAGTACTTC. This encodes CASSHTGLSGRGEQYF.

The chain couples TRBV7-2 to TRBJ1-1, with a possible D match to TRBD1 (5 bases). The ends were cut back, 0 bases at V and 7 bases at J, with 15 bases in the middle. Germline V gene sequence: CDR1 SGHTA, CDR2 FQGNSA. There are 15 residues in the CDR3. CDR3 residues: CASSLAGIRAGEAFF. CDR3 coding DNA: TGTGCCAGCAGCTTAGCGGGAATCAGGGCGGGTGAAGCTTTCTTT.

The genes are TRBV7-6 and TRBJ2-3; 12 bases are a match to TRBD1. Germline loops: CDR1 SGHVS, CDR2 FNYEAQ. Trimming removed 5 bases from V and 8 bases from J; junction bases left unmatched: 11. This CDR3 comprises 16 residues. This CDR3 reads CASSPGQGATSGTQYF. The CDR3 coding sequence is TGTGCCAGCAGCCCGGGACAGGGGGCGACCAGCGGTACGCAGTATTTT.

V usage is TRBV6-4 and J usage is TRBJ2-7; maybe TRBD1 (6 bases). Germline V gene lookup returns CDR1 MRHNA and CDR2 SNTAGT. CDR3 length equals 14 residues. V lost 4 bases and J lost 5, with 15 bases in between. The CDR3 DNA reads as TGTGCCAGCAGTGTTCGTGCAGGGGCCGACGAGCAGTACTTC. It yields the protein CASSVRAGADEQYF.

A few counts support this clonotype. The chain uses TRBV5-5 and TRBJ2-7; 9 bases map to TRBD2. The J segment lost 4 bases and the V segment lost 4 bases, leaving 9 bases of the junction unmatched. Germline V gives CDR1 SGHKS, CDR2 YYEKEE (reference sequence). The CDR3 contains 15 residues. CDR3 sequence (DNA): TGTGCCAGCAGCGAGCTGACTAGCGGCCTATACGAGCAGTACTTC. Its translation is CASSELTSGLYEQYF.

The CDR3 loop reads CASSYPPGTTFSYEQYF. The CDR3 bases are TGTGCCAGCAGTTACCCCCCTGGGACTACTTTTTCCTACGAGCAGTACTTC. J is TRBJ2-7 and V is TRBV6-2 or TRBV6-3, with TRBD2 identical over 7 bases. In germline, CDR1 is MNHEY, CDR2 SVGEGT. The V gene end was trimmed by 2 bases and the J gene end by 1 base; junction bases not matched to a gene: 11. The CDR3 runs to 17 residues.

The V and J genes are TRBV3-1 and TRBJ2-1; 7 bases agree with TRBD2. The germline gives CDR1 LGHDT, CDR2 YNNKEL (reference sequence). V trimming: 5 bases; J trimming: 8 bases; junction bases outside the gene matches: 6. The CDR3 is 13 amino acids. CDR3 loop: CASSDASGDEQFF. CDR3 coding DNA: TGTGCCAGCAGCGACGCTAGCGGCGATGAGCAGTTCTTC.

The chain joins TRBV20-1 to TRBJ2-5; D remains ambiguous. Germline lookup yields CDR1 DFQATT and CDR2 SNEGSKA (reference sequence). This CDR3 comprises 13 residues. Trimming stripped 6 bases from V and 1 base from J, with 12 bases between. The CDR3 loop is CSARTDRQETQYF. The CDR3 nucleotides are TGCAGTGCCAGAACAGATCGCCAAGAGACCCAGTACTTC.

This clonotype was found a few times. J is TRBJ1-5 and V is TRBV29-1; 10 positions match TRBD1. Germline V lookup: CDR1 SQVTM, CDR2 ANQGSEA. The CDR3 contains 14 residues. The trim removed 7 bases at V and 2 bases at J, leaving 5 bases unmatched. CDR3 in DNA: TGCAGCGCCATAGGGACAGGGGGCAATCAGCCCCAGCATTTT. Translation: CSAIGTGGNQPQHF.

This clonotype was seen a few times. V is TRBV27 and J is TRBJ2-7; D assignment may be TRBD1 or TRBD2 (5 bases each). With 6 bases removed from V and 0 bases from J, the gap between germline ends came to 15 bases. The CDR3 is 15 amino acids. Germline V CDR1 and CDR2: MNHEY, SMNVEV (reference sequence). The CDR3 nucleotides read TGTGCCAGCAGAGATGACCCCGGGGCCTCCTACGAGCAGTACTTC. Its protein is CASRDDPGASYEQYF.

This clonotype was observed a handful of times. The rearrangement uses TRBV3-1 and TRBJ2-5; D is unresolved. The V gene's germline CDR1 is LGHDT and CDR2 YNNKEL (reference sequence). Deletions cut 0 bases from V and 11 bases from J, with 16 bases between. The CDR3 has 14 amino acids. CDR3 amino acids: CASSQDLNPGRQYF. The CDR3 bases are TGTGCCAGCAGCCAAGACTTGAATCCGGGCAGGCAGTACTTC.

In this sample, this clonotype turned up a few times. The CDR3 coding sequence is TGTGCCAGCAGCTTAGATTTGACTAGCGGGGCTTACAATGAGCAGTTCTTC. It is translated as CASSLDLTSGAYNEQFF. This rearrangement joins TRBV11-2 to TRBJ2-1; 11 positions agree with TRBD2. The length of the CDR3 is 17 residues. Trimming at V came to 0 bases and at J to 4 bases, leaving 5 bases not matched to a gene. The germline CDR1 and CDR2 sequences are SGHAT and FQNNGV.

The sample holds a few counts of this clonotype. V usage is TRBV12-3 or TRBV12-4 and J usage is TRBJ2-3; a weak D match, TRBD1 (6 bases). This CDR3 has 13 amino acids. Trimming took off 5 bases at V and 9 bases at J, with 15 bases between the two ends. CDR3 DNA: TGTGCCAGCAGTCCCTCACAGGGACGCACGCAGTATTTT. Its translation is CASSPSQGRTQYF.

This clonotype came up many times. The chain couples TRBV6-2 or TRBV6-3 to TRBJ1-5, with D hard to call. Germline CDR1 is MNHEY and CDR2 is SVGEGT. The CDR3 loop spans 19 amino acids. V dropped 0 bases and J dropped 2 bases, with 20 bases sitting between them. In nucleotides, the CDR3 is TGTGCCAGCAGTTACTCGTCGAGGTCGGGCTTCGGGGGCAATCAGCCCCAGCATTTT. This translates into CASSYSSRSGFGGNQPQHF.

The chain uses TRBV6-5 and TRBJ2-7; D remains ambiguous. CDR1 MNHEY and CDR2 SVGAGI come from the germline V gene. The length of the CDR3 is 14 residues. Trimming removed 2 bases at V and 5 bases at J, with 13 bases between. CDR3 in DNA: TGTGCCAGCAGTTACCTCCGGTTGACCCACGAGCAGTACTTC. The encoded protein is CASSYLRLTHEQYF.

The chain recombines TRBV18 with TRBJ1-6, with D perhaps TRBD1 (6 bases). Germline CDR1 and CDR2: KGHSH and LQKENI. CDR3 size: 15 residues. Trimming stripped 3 bases from V and 3 bases from J, with 9 bases between. CDR3 sequence: CASSPDSLYNSPLHF. The DNA of the CDR3 is TGTGCCAGCTCACCGGACAGCCTCTATAATTCACCCCTCCACTTT.

The chain combines TRBV12-3 or TRBV12-4 with TRBJ1-2; D not resolved. The CDR3 has 15 residues. Trimming pared 4 bases from V and 3 bases from J, leaving 15 bases between. CDR3 loop: CASSSGRTPYYGYTF. CDR3 coding DNA: TGTGCCAGCAGTTCGGGCCGGACGCCCTACTATGGCTACACCTTC.

The chain is built from TRBV6-5 and TRBJ2-7; D possibly uses TRBD1 or TRBD2 (5 bases each). V lost 0 bases and J 2 bases, leaving 23 bases between the germline ends. CDR3 size: 19 residues. CDR1 and CDR2 (germline): MNHEY, SVGAGI. The CDR3 loop reads CASSYSAGSGRRMAYEQYF. For the CDR3, the DNA is TGTGCCAGCAGTTACTCGGCGGGTTCGGGACGTCGGATGGCCTACGAGCAGTACTTC.

This clonotype was seen a handful of times. The chain recombines TRBV7-2 with TRBJ2-7, with 11 bases identical to TRBD2. CDR1 SGHTA and CDR2 FQGNSA come from the germline V gene. CDR3 length: 14 residues. The ends lost 5 bases at V and 6 bases at J; junction bases unmatched: 6. CDR3 amino acids: CASSQTSGVFEQYF. CDR3 nucleotides: TGTGCCAGCAGCCAGACTAGCGGGGTCTTCGAGCAGTACTTC.

This clonotype turned up a few times. The gene calls are TRBV6-1 and TRBJ1-2, with 11 bases that match TRBD1. The CDR3 has 16 amino acids. The germline V gene has CDR1 MNHNS and CDR2 SASEGT. V shed 5 bases and J 5 bases; nucleotides not matched to a gene: 10. The CDR3 region is CASSPLGQGAGYGYTF. The DNA of the CDR3 is TGTGCCAGCAGTCCCCTCGGACAGGGGGCAGGTTATGGCTACACCTTC.